This T cell receptor (beta chain) was sequenced in a study of cytomegalovirus exposure and HLA in healthy donors. Study-level information: Researchers previously reported finding 90 million to 130 million unique TCR beta sequences from about 170 million T cells.

With 60 Vbeta and 13 Jbeta primers, the PCR was carried out. The repertoire was sequenced with immunoSEQ multiplex PCR; TCRdb's copy has only in-frame clones and lacks some. The profile shows some 130,000 clones, approximately 86% of them singletons. Study-wide results and caveats: TCR beta chain V- and J-gene trimming was linked, in a later analysis, to a missense variant in DCLRE1C.

Germline loops: CDR1 MGHRA, CDR2 YSYEKL. The CDR3 is 17 amino acids. Germline trimming cut 1 base from V and 4 bases from J; bases unmatched to any gene: 9. Comment on this clone: Its antigen is unidentified.

Sequenced input: PBMCs. This chain connects TRBV4-1 to TRBJ1-4, with 7 bases lining up with TRBD1. The source of this sequence is a boy aged 10-17 years in good health and CMV-seronegative. CDR3 sequence reads: CASSQGPWDSLNEKLFF. The CDR3 DNA is TGCGCCAGCAGCCAAGGTCCCTGGGACAGCCTTAATGAAAAACTGTTTTTT.